This paragraph covers one T cell receptor (beta chain) sequence. This sample is part of a study of PD-1 blockade in classical Hodgkin lymphoma. Overall study: Nivolumab 3 mg/kg was given intravenously every 2 weeks.

Germline assignment: CDR1 MGHRA and CDR2 YSYEKL. V was shortened by 1 base and J by 6 bases, with 12 bases between the two germline ends. This CDR3 comprises 14 residues. Sequenced by immunoSEQ multiplex PCR; TCRdb stores in-frame clones only, minus some. The sample shows 35,000 to 50,000 clones, 65% to 85% of them seen only once. Each patient relapsed following autologous stem cell transplantation, and prior brentuximab vedotin exposure differed. The clonotype was recovered from a human donor with classical Hodgkin lymphoma. The chain has TRBV4-1 and TRBJ1-2; tentative D call: TRBD1 (5 bases). Sequenced here: peripheral blood mononuclear cells (PBMCs), sampled before the second cycle of nivolumab. The CDR3 bases are TGCGCCAGCAGCCAAGTGGGGACCGTGGATGGCTACACCTTC. Its translation is CASSQVGTVDGYTF.